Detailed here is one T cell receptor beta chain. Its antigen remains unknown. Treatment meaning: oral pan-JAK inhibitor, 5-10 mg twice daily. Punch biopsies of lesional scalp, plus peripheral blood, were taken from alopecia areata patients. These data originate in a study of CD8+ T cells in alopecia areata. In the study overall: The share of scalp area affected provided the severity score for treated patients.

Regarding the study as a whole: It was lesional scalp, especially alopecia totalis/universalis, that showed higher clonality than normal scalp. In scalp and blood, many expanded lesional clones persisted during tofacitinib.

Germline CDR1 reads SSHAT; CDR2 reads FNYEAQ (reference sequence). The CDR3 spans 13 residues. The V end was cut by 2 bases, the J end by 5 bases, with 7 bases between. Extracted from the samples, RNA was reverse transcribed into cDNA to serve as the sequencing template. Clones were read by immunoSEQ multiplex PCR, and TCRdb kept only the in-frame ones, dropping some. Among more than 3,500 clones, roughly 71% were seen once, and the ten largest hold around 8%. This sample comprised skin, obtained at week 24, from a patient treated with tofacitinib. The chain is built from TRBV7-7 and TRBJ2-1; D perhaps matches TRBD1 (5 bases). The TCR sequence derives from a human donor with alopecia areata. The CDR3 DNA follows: TGTGCCAGCAGCTTATTCAGGGACAATGAGCAGTTCTTC. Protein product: CASSLFRDNEQFF. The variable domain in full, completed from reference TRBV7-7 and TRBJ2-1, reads GAGVSQSPRYKVTKRGQDVTLRCDPISSHATLYWYQQALGQGPEFLTYFNYEAQPDKSGLPSDRFSAERPEGSISTLTIQRTEQRDSAMYRCASSLFRDNEQFFGPGTRLTVL.